The 26 T cell receptor beta chains below come from one sample, sequenced in a study of T cell repertoires in cytomegalovirus infection. For these TCRs, the target antigens are not known. One entry per CDR3 protein results from TCRdb running MiXCR on the reads. This table has about 110,000 distinct CDR3 sequences, around 28% appearing once. Here the sequenced sample was CD8+ T cells from cultured PBMCs, taken from culture after CMV antigen stimulation. The receptors derive from a human donor in good health (CMV status not recorded). Some clones in this sample may be carry-over from other donors' samples.

This clonotype was seen repeatedly, ten times or more. The chain employs TRBV7-9 and TRBJ2-7, with a weak D call TRBD1 (6 bases). The CDR3 has 15 residues. V gave up 5 bases and J gave up 0 bases, with 14 bases separating them. The germline CDR1 and CDR2 sequences are SEHNR and FQNEAQ (reference sequence). The CDR3 coding sequence is TGTGCCAGCAGCGTCTCCGGGACACTCTCCTACGAGCAGTACTTC. Residues: CASSVSGTLSYEQYF.

The J gene is TRBJ2-1, the V gene TRBV7-6; 8 nucleotides match TRBD2. The CDR3 is 14 residues long. The germline CDR1 and CDR2 sequences are SGHVS and FNYEAQ. V lost 5 bases and J lost 4; bases outside the gene matches: 4. The CDR3 reads CASSKERGYNEQFF. DNA for the CDR3: TGTGCCAGCAGCAAAGAGCGGGGGTACAATGAGCAGTTCTTC. The variable domain in full, completed from reference TRBV7-6 and TRBJ2-1, reads GAGVSQSPRYKVTKRGQDVALRCDPISGHVSLYWYRQALGQGPEFLTYFNYEAQQDKSGLPNDRFSAERPEGSISTLTIQRTEQRDSAMYRCASSKERGYNEQFFGPGTRLTVL.

V is TRBV2 and J is TRBJ2-1; 11 bases agree with TRBD1. CDR3 length: 14 amino acids. Germline trimming cut 8 bases from V and 4 bases from J; bases unmatched to any gene: 4. Germline V lookup: CDR1 SNHLY, CDR2 FYNNEI. The CDR3 nucleotides read TGTGCCAGCGGGAGGGACAGGGGGTACAATGAGCAGTTCTTC. Translation: CASGRDRGYNEQFF.

This clonotype was counted only a few times. This chain connects TRBV10-3 to TRBJ2-5; D perhaps matches TRBD2 (6 bases). V was clipped by 0 bases and J by 2 bases, with 7 bases between them. This CDR3 spans 14 amino acids. Germline V gene data show CDR1 as ENHRY and CDR2 as SYGVKD. In nucleotides, the CDR3 is TGTGCCATCAGTGAGTCGGCGGGACAAGAGACCCAGTACTTC. Translating gives CAISESAGQETQYF.

This clonotype was counted between two and nine times. The chain has TRBV7-9 and TRBJ2-5, with 8 nucleotides matching TRBD1. V was clipped by 4 bases and J by 5 bases; unmatched bases: 12. This CDR3 has 16 amino acids. CDR1 and CDR2 (germline): SEHNR, FQNEAQ (reference sequence). In DNA, the CDR3 is TGTGCCAGCAGCTCTTGGCCGACAGGGGTGGTGGAGACCCAGTACTTC. This encodes CASSSWPTGVVETQYF.

This clonotype was counted at least ten times. The chain couples TRBV27 to TRBJ2-3; D is undetermined. Germline assignment: CDR1 MNHEY and CDR2 SMNVEV (reference sequence). The CDR3 is 14 amino acids. V was pared by 0 bases and J by 5 bases, with 9 bases between. The CDR3 sequence: CASSLSVQGDTQYF. DNA of the CDR3: TGTGCCAGCAGTTTATCCGTGCAAGGAGATACGCAGTATTTT.

The rearrangement joins TRBV5-1 to TRBJ2-3, with 9 bases fitting TRBD2. V trimming: 7 bases; J trimming: 3 bases; junction bases outside the gene matches: 12. The CDR3 consists of 16 residues. Germline-derived CDR1 and CDR2 are SGHRS and YFSETQ. The CDR3 reads CASQGDSGGYTDTQYF. CDR3 DNA sequence: TGCGCCAGCCAGGGGGATAGCGGGGGATATACAGATACGCAGTATTTT.

The table lists this clonotype with a few counts. The chain has TRBV27 and TRBJ1-1; perhaps TRBD1 as D (6 bases). Trimming pared 8 bases from V and 0 bases from J, leaving 13 bases between. This CDR3 is built from 14 residues. The V gene's germline CDR1 is MNHEY and CDR2 SMNVEV (reference sequence). CDR3 coding DNA: TGTGCCAGCCTGGCAGGGGCCCTGAACACTGAAGCTTTCTTT. This encodes CASLAGALNTEAFF.

The gene calls are TRBV6-1 and TRBJ2-7; D is possibly TRBD1 (5 bases). The germline V gene encodes CDR1 MNHNS and CDR2 SASEGT. This CDR3 spans 14 amino acids. Trimming stripped 7 bases from V and 4 bases from J, with 17 bases between. The CDR3 here is CASTETLGAYEQYF. The CDR3, as DNA: TGTGCCAGCACCGAGACCCTAGGGGCGTACGAGCAGTACTTC.

The V call is TRBV19, the J call TRBJ1-1; a possible D gene is TRBD1 (5 bases). Germline V gene lookup returns CDR1 LNHDA and CDR2 SQIVND (reference sequence). CDR3 length: 16 residues. V was trimmed by 7 bases and J by 2 bases, leaving 20 bases between them. CDR3 region: CASTDPRQPKNTEAFF. The CDR3 nucleotides read TGTGCCAGTACGGACCCAAGACAGCCTAAAAACACTGAAGCTTTCTTT.

There are a few counts of this clonotype. The chain uses TRBV6-5 and TRBJ2-7; 7 positions agree with TRBD1. Trimming took 0 bases from V and 6 from J; bases not matched to a gene: 8. This CDR3 comprises 15 residues. Germline V gene sequence: CDR1 MNHEY, CDR2 SVGAGI. CDR3 protein: CASSYSPTGNFEQYF. Written as DNA, the CDR3 is TGTGCCAGCAGTTACTCTCCGACAGGGAATTTCGAGCAGTACTTC.

There are a few counts of this clonotype. The chain employs TRBV2 and TRBJ2-1; D is possibly TRBD2 (7 bases). The CDR3 is 16 residues long. V was cut by 7 bases and J by 0 bases, with 16 bases left in between. The germline V gene encodes CDR1 SNHLY and CDR2 FYNNEI. In nucleotides, the CDR3 is TGTGCCAGCATGCCCTTAGGGGGGGGCTCCTACAATGAGCAGTTCTTC. Protein product: CASMPLGGGSYNEQFF.

In this sample, this clonotype turned up many times. The V and J genes are TRBV6-5 and TRBJ2-2, with TRBD1 matching over 8 bases. Germline CDR1 MNHEY, CDR2 SVGAGI. The CDR3 is 14 amino acids. V shed 2 bases and J 6 bases; nucleotides not matched to a gene: 2. For the CDR3, the DNA is TGTGCCAGCAGTTACCTGGACAGGGCCGGGGAGCTGTTTTTT. It specifies CASSYLDRAGELFF.

The chain has TRBV7-9 and TRBJ2-7; TRBD1 aligns across 7 bases. The germline gives CDR1 SEHNR, CDR2 FQNEAQ (reference sequence). The CDR3 runs to 13 residues. With 5 bases clipped from V and 4 bases from J, the junction kept 5 bases outside the gene matches. CDR3 DNA sequence: TGTGCCAGCAGCCCAATGGACAGGTACGAGCAGTACTTC. It yields the protein CASSPMDRYEQYF.

This clonotype was detected many times. Written as DNA, the CDR3 is TGTGCCAGCGAGCTTAGGAGAGCAGTCCGGGAGACCCAGTACTTC. Residues: CASELRRAVRETQYF. The chain employs TRBV7-8 and TRBJ2-5; D ambiguous. V was pared by 8 bases and J by 5 bases, with 21 bases between. Per the germline V gene, CDR1 is SGHVS and CDR2 is FQNEAQ. This CDR3 spans 15 amino acids.

This clonotype has at least ten counts. The chain combines TRBV6-5 with TRBJ2-7, with 9 bases identical to TRBD1. With 6 bases clipped from V and 4 bases from J, the junction kept 7 bases outside the gene matches. The germline V gene encodes CDR1 MNHEY and CDR2 SVGAGI. The CDR3 has 14 amino acids. The CDR3 coding sequence is TGTGCCAGCAGCTCCAACAGGGGGCTGTACGAGCAGTACTTC. Translating it yields CASSSNRGLYEQYF.

This chain's CDR3 is CASSYLEPPYEQYF. CDR3 DNA sequence: TGTGCCAGCAGTTACCTCGAACCACCCTACGAGCAGTACTTC. This chain uses TRBV6-2 or TRBV6-3 with TRBJ2-7; D is uncertain. Germline V CDR1 and CDR2: MNHEY, SVGEGT. The CDR3 sequence is 14 residues long. The V end was cut by 2 bases, the J end by 2 bases, with 10 bases between.

This clonotype was seen a few times. The CDR3: CSVEGQNYEQYF. The CDR3 DNA follows: TGCAGCGTTGAAGGGCAGAACTACGAGCAGTACTTC. The rearrangement joins TRBV29-1 to TRBJ2-7; no reliable D call. This CDR3 has 12 residues. Trimming removed 1 base at V and 3 bases at J, with 7 bases between. Germline-derived CDR1 and CDR2 are SQVTM and ANQGSEA.

The table lists this clonotype with many counts. The chain recombines TRBV7-6 with TRBJ2-3; 10 positions match TRBD1. The CDR3 extends over 16 amino acids. The V and J ends lost 0 bases and 4 bases, in that order; junction bases with no gene match: 4. Looked up from germline, CDR1 is SGHVS and CDR2 is FNYEAQ. In DNA, the CDR3 is TGTGCCAGCAGCTTAGCGGGGGGACAGGGGCCAGATACGCAGTATTTT. Its protein is CASSLAGGQGPDTQYF.

In its sample, this clonotype was seen a few times. The chain combines TRBV28 with TRBJ1-2; weak D call: TRBD1 (5 bases). V dropped 7 bases and J dropped 4 bases, with 16 bases sitting between them. Germline V lookup: CDR1 MDHEN, CDR2 SYDVKM. The CDR3 covers 14 residues. The CDR3 loop reads CASTLRAGSYGYTF. The CDR3 DNA reads as TGTGCCAGCACCCTTCGAGCAGGGAGCTATGGCTACACCTTC.

This clonotype appeared a few times. The junction and the germline gene differ at one end; a read error may be behind it. This chain uses TRBV9 with TRBJ1-1, with a possible D match to TRBD1 (6 bases). This CDR3 is 14 amino acids long. The germline CDR1 and CDR2 sequences are SGDLS and YYNGEE. In DNA, the CDR3 is TGTGCCAGCAGCGCTTCAGGGGTGAACTCTGAAGCTTTCTTT. As protein: CASSASGVNSEAFF.

CDR3: CASTWRSGGLYEQYF. In nucleotides, the CDR3 is TGTGCCAGCACCTGGCGGAGCGGGGGGCTATACGAGCAGTACTTC. The V call is TRBV6-1, the J call TRBJ2-7, with 9 bases matching TRBD2. Germline CDR1 MNHNS, CDR2 SASEGT. Losses at the gene ends were 7 bases for V and 4 bases for J; bases not matched to a gene: 11. The CDR3 is 15 residues long.

This clonotype has more than one count but fewer than ten. V and J are TRBV28 and TRBJ1-3; D remains unclear. Germline V gene data show CDR1 as MDHEN and CDR2 as SYDVKM. The CDR3 is made up of 15 amino acids. V was pared by 5 bases and J by 0 bases, with 11 bases between. The CDR3 bases are TGTGCCAGCAGTCCTCTCAGATTCTCTGGAAACACCATATATTTT. Its protein product is CASSPLRFSGNTIYF.

This clonotype was picked up a small number of times. In DNA, the CDR3 is TGTGCCAGCAGCTTAAAGGGGACCTACGAGCAGTACTTC. It yields the protein CASSLKGTYEQYF. The V and J genes are TRBV7-9 and TRBJ2-7; weak D call: TRBD1 (5 bases). Germline V gene data show CDR1 as SEHNR and CDR2 as FQNEAQ (reference sequence). The CDR3 covers 13 residues. With 2 bases removed from V and 2 bases from J, the gap between germline ends came to 7 bases.

This clonotype was seen a handful of times. The V and J genes are TRBV15 and TRBJ2-7, with D hard to call. The CDR3 is 13 residues long. Germline assignment: CDR1 LNHNV and CDR2 YYDKDF (reference sequence). Trimming took off 5 bases at V and 5 bases at J, with 13 bases between the two ends. The CDR3 loop is CATSASGIDEQYF. CDR3 in DNA: TGTGCCACCAGCGCGTCAGGTATCGACGAGCAGTACTTC.

This clonotype was picked up many times. The chain joins TRBV7-2 to TRBJ2-7; TRBD1 might be the D (6 bases). Trimming took 3 bases from V and 3 from J, leaving 12 bases between them. The CDR3 runs to 14 residues. CDR1 is SGHTA and CDR2 is FQGNSA in the germline V gene. CDR3 amino acids: CASSFGTILYEQYF. In nucleotides, the CDR3 is TGTGCCAGCAGCTTTGGGACAATCCTCTACGAGCAGTACTTC.